This TCR beta chain derives from a study of CD8+ T cells in alopecia areata. Reverse transcription of extracted RNA yielded cDNA, which provided the sequencing template. This table comes from immunoSEQ multiplex PCR, and its TCRdb copy is limited to in-frame clones, with some not included. The sample comprises about 120,000 clones, around two fifths of which are singletons, and about 3.1% rests with the top ten. Germline CDR1 SGHRS, CDR2 YFSETQ. After removal of 3 bases from V and 2 bases from J, the junction contained 3 bases not matched to a gene. The length of the CDR3 is 14 residues. The source of this sequence is a human donor with alopecia areata. Sequencing used CD4+ T cells sorted from blood. The chain recombines TRBV5-1 with TRBJ1-1, with 8 bases lining up with TRBD1. The CDR3 reads CASSSGQGNTEAFF. CDR3 in DNA: TGCGCCAGCAGCTCCGGACAGGGCAACACTGAAGCTTTCTTT.